Here is one TCR beta chain with its context. Original methodology: Amplifying reference gene primers gave estimates of nucleated cell counts. The table came from immunoSEQ multiplex PCR; TCRdb's copy has only in-frame clones and leaves some out. V, J and clone size were drawn from that table, and D and trimming were deduced from the DNA. The sample lists 210,000 or so clones; 75% to 85% were seen once. Followed over time, Seattle patients had been enrolled while infection was active. This record comes from a study of blood T cell repertoires in COVID-19. The CDR3 contains 14 residues. Trimming shortened V by 3 bases and J by 1 base, and 6 bases separated the two germline ends. The germline CDR1 and CDR2 sequences are KGHSH and LQKENI.

The rearrangement joins TRBV18 to TRBJ2-2; D not certain. The sequence was obtained from a woman aged 30 to 39 with COVID-19, enrolled during active disease. The specimen was peripheral blood. The chain's CDR3 is CASSPPKNTGELFF. The CDR3 DNA reads TGTGCCAGCTCACCCCCTAAGAACACCGGGGAGCTGTTTTTT.